This T cell receptor beta chain came from a study of type 1 and type 2 diabetes patients (dated by TCRdb to 2016 to 2017). A note on the overall study: Ten or so type 1 diabetes patients, four type 2 diabetes patients and six or seven nondiabetic controls were recruited in China to form the cohort. Across the study, CD4+ and CD8+ T cells were positively selected from PBMCs by means of CD4 or CD8 MicroBeads on MACS columns. Altogether, approximately 19 million paired-end reads were produced across the whole study. In the study, high-throughput sequencing was used to profile TCRbeta repertoires so that type 1 diabetes, type 2 diabetes and nondiabetic individuals could be compared. Type 2 diabetes patients were used as a disease comparison group for the type 1 diabetes patients. Similar V gene usage was observed when roughly 20-cycle and roughly 25-cycle amplification were compared, suggesting similar primer efficiencies and random PCR bias. The TCRbeta libraries underwent paired-end sequencing on Illumina HiSeq 2000 or MiSeq instruments. Findings and caveats that apply to the study as a whole: Type 2 diabetes patients had few highly-expanded CD4+ clones (median one), and those clones made up a median around 3.7% of reads. The study groups were not matched for age and gender, which could bias interpretation. V and J gene usage patterns of type 2 diabetes and control samples were highly correlated, averaging roughly 0.97 between samples. Because only a limited number of T2D and control samples were sequenced, some T1D-only HECs might also appear in more T2D or control samples. High diversity was shown by type 2 diabetes repertoires, and the diversity was significantly greater than that of type 1 diabetes repertoires in both CD4+ and CD8+ T cells.

The CDR3 runs 12 amino acids, cysteine and phenylalanine included. Only CDR3 DNA is held: 36 bases, read in frame from base 1. The germline ends are 9 bases apart after V is trimmed by 3 bases and J by 7 bases. Every diabetic patient fulfilled standard classification criteria for type 1 or type 2 diabetes, and glucose and C-peptide were measured using WHO-recommended methods. Donors were excluded if they had other autoimmune diseases or infections within the previous four weeks. Roughly 9.7 milliliters of peripheral blood were collected from each participant. PBMCs were isolated with LymphoPrep density separation. Sequenced using an Illumina MiSeq. Genomic DNA from sorted T cell subsets served as template for TCRbeta CDR3 amplification. The TCRbeta CDR3 region was amplified by multiplex PCR with 30 forward and 13 reverse primers. After the PCR products were purified with AMPure XP beads, a second PCR of about 24 cycles was run to add indices and adaptors. Before sequencing, the QIAquick Gel Extraction Kit was used to gel-purify the libraries. In the paper's pipeline: Paired-end reads were merged using FLASH and were aligned with IgBLAST to IMGT V, D and J germline references. Reads with less than 70% alignment identity to germline references were removed, leaving 11,114,426 reads across the study. IMGT definitions were followed to assign CDR3 boundaries, reading frame and productivity. Highly-expanded clones were defined as clones making up 1% or more of reads, and normalized Shannon entropy was used to measure diversity. Unpaired two-tailed t-tests were used to test for differences in Shannon entropy between groups. TCRdb passed the public sequencing reads through fastp at Q25 and MiXCR, retaining productive beta sequences. Every entry covers one CDR3 protein and lists the most common genes and DNA from its rows. Here the V and J calls rest on TCRdb's processing, not on the authors' analysis. The sample records 250,000 or so distinct CDR3 sequences, 45% to 60% of which are singletons. Roughly 15% of the sample comes from the top ten.

As concerns this clonotype: The specificity of this receptor is unknown. Per-nucleotide qualities are absent, and no much larger clonotype sits a single base away.

Sample: peripheral blood mononuclear cells (PBMCs). This sequence uses TRBV12-3 or TRBV12-4 and TRBJ1-1, with TRBD1 as a weak D call on 5 bases. The receptor's source is a man aged 18 to 29 with type 2 diabetes. The DNA sequence is as follows: TGTGCCAGCAGTTTTGGGGCGGATGAAGCTTTCTTT. Translation gives CASSFGADEAFF.